This T cell receptor beta chain was retrieved from a study of cytomegalovirus exposure and HLA in healthy donors. Study-wide context: Counted in an early data release were about 80 million unique TCRs from HLA-typed donors. Study-level results: Reports indicated that the classifier achieved high specificity and sensitivity in diagnosing cytomegalovirus status. Researchers reported in a later analysis that common viral pathogens appeared linked to several top clusters. Researchers had no immune exposure information except CMV serostatus available.

In the case of this clone: Its specificity is not known.

Vbeta (60) and Jbeta (13) primers were used in the PCR. TCRdb's copy holds only in-frame clones and misses some; the assay was immunoSEQ multiplex PCR. The sample yields 150,000 or so clones, 82% seen once. Germline values: CDR1 SNHLY, CDR2 FYNNEI. The CDR3 runs 14 residues. The V segment lost 6 bases and the J segment 6 bases; nucleotides outside the gene matches: 10. Sample: PBMCs. This receptor was identified in a male donor in good health and CMV-seronegative. The J gene is TRBJ1-1, the V gene TRBV2; 7 bases match TRBD1. The CDR3 spells CASSLNRGNPEAFF. The CDR3 DNA reads as TGTGCCAGCAGCCTGAACAGGGGAAACCCTGAAGCTTTCTTT.